This TCR beta chain appears in the sequencing data of a study of cytomegalovirus exposure and HLA in healthy donors. In the study overall: The approximately 110 validation repertoires used a platform that matched the one used for the 666 first-cohort repertoires, as a later analysis reported. Whole-study findings and limits: It was reported that the classifier diagnosed cytomegalovirus status with high specificity and sensitivity in both the original and validation cohorts. There were a few CMV-associated chains whose specificity for CMV antigens was confirmed in vitro.

The CDR3 has 13 residues. Germline-derived CDR1 and CDR2 are LNHDA and SQIVND (reference sequence). Unmatched junction bases numbered 2, after V lost 2 bases and J lost 7 bases. The sample holds a few counts of this clone. Its antigen is still unknown. The donors were part of the roughly 120-subject validation cohort, which stood apart from the roughly 700-subject first cohort. Assay used: immunoSEQ multiplex PCR; TCRdb lists only in-frame clones, some missing. The sample includes around 300,000 clones, 88% of them seen just once. The receptor comes from a man younger than 45 in good health and CMV-seronegative. The sequencing sample was made of PBMCs. The rearrangement links TRBV19 to TRBJ1-5; 7 bases map to TRBD1. DNA of the CDR3: TGTGCCAGTAGTATAACAGGGGTCCAGCCCCAGCATTTT. Its translation is CASSITGVQPQHF.